This T cell receptor beta chain was identified in a study of cytomegalovirus exposure and HLA in healthy donors. Comment on this clone: What it binds is unknown.

J gave up 1 base and V 5 bases, and 2 bases lay outside the gene matches. The germline V gene encodes CDR1 SGHNT and CDR2 YENEEA. The CDR3 spans 15 residues. Study-level findings and limits: A prior analysis recorded that most TCR beta V segments were productive about 87% or about 30% of the time.

PCR employed 60 Vbeta and 13 Jbeta primers. How the authors handled the data: An analysis performed later counted 60 million to 90 million unique TCR beta chains (roughly 10 million of them shared). Produced via immunoSEQ multiplex PCR; TCRdb's table is partial and in-frame only. The V and J calls and clone size come from that table; D and trimming were worked out from the DNA. The sample gives about 92,000 clones, more than 60% of which show up once; about 7% is in the top ten. This sequence joins TRBV11-3 and TRBJ2-2, with TRBD1 matching over 9 bases. Sequenced sample: PBMCs. This TCR derives from a man aged 45-60 years in good health and CMV-seropositive. The CDR3 nucleotides are TGTGCCAGCAGCCCGGACAGGGGGAACACCGGGGAGCTGTTTTTT. Translated, it gives CASSPDRGNTGELFF. Full variable domain (remainder filled in from reference TRBV11-3 and TRBJ2-2): EAGVVQSPRYKIIEKKQPVAFWCNPISGHNTLYWYLQNLGQGPELLIRYENEEAVDDSQLPKDRFSAERLKGVDSTLKIQPAELGDSAVYLCASSPDRGNTGELFFGEGSRLTVL.